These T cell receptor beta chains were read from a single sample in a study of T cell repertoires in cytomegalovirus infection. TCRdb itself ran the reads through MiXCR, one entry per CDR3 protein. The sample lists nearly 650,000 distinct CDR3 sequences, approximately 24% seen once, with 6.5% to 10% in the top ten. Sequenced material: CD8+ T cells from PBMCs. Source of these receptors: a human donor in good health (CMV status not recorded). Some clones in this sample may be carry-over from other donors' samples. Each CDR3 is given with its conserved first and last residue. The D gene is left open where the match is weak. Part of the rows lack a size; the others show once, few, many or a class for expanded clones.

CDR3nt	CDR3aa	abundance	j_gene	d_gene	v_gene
TGTGCCAGCAGCTCCGGGACTGCAGGCCGCTATGGCTACACCTTC	CASSSGTAGRYGYTF	-	TRBJ1-2	-	TRBV7-9
TGTGCCAGCAGTGAATCAGGGGGCGTAGGATACGAGCAGTACTTC	CASSESGGVGYEQYF	few	TRBJ2-7	TRBD1	TRBV2
TGTGCCAGCAGCTCACCCCCAGGAAGCACAGATACGCAGTATTTT	CASSSPPGSTDTQYF	few	TRBJ2-3	-	TRBV5-5
TGTGCCAGCTATGGACAGTCTATTACGGGCACTGAAGCTTTCTTT	CASYGQSITGTEAFF	few	TRBJ1-1	-	TRBV6-5
TGTGCCAGCAGCCCGACCGGGTCGTGGACCGGGGAGCTGTTTTTT	CASSPTGSWTGELFF	few	TRBJ2-2	-	TRBV7-9
TGTGCCAGCAGCTTAGGGCGAGTCGACGGGGAGCTGTTTTTT	CASSLGRVDGELFF	-	TRBJ2-2	-	TRBV7-9
TGTGCCAGCAGCTTAGGGGGACCGTACACTGAAGCTTTCTTT	CASSLGGPYTEAFF	many	TRBJ1-1	-	TRBV7-6
TGTGCCAGCAGCTTAGCGCATTTGGTAAAGGATGAGCAGTTCTTC	CASSLAHLVKDEQFF	-	TRBJ2-1	-	TRBV7-2
TGTGCCAGCACCACTTCACCGGGACAGGGTACGGGCTACACCTTC	CASTTSPGQGTGYTF	-	TRBJ1-2	TRBD1	TRBV28
TGCGCCAGCAGCCATGAATCTAACGACAGGTTTAATGAAAAACTGTTTTTT	CASSHESNDRFNEKLFF	few	TRBJ1-4	-	TRBV4-3
TGTGCCAGCAGCCCCCGGACTAGCGGGGGTGAGCAGTTCTTC	CASSPRTSGGEQFF	medium-sized	TRBJ2-1	TRBD2	TRBV7-3
TGCAGCGTTCCCTCAGGGGGCAGGGGGGAGCTGTTTTTT	CSVPSGGRGELFF	-	TRBJ2-2	TRBD1	TRBV29-1
TGTGCCATCAGTGTAGACAGTGACTCCTACAATGAGCAGTTCTTC	CAISVDSDSYNEQFF	few	TRBJ2-1	-	TRBV10-3
TGTGCCAGCAGCCCTACCAGCGGGGAGCTGTTTTTT	CASSPTSGELFF	-	TRBJ2-2	-	TRBV5-4
TGTGCCAGCAGACTAAGAGCGGAAACAGGCGATGGCTACACCTTC	CASRLRAETGDGYTF	many	TRBJ1-2	-	TRBV3-1
TGCGCCAGCAGCCAAGGAGCCAGGGACAATGAGCAGTTCTTC	CASSQGARDNEQFF	many	TRBJ2-1	-	TRBV4-1
TGTGCCAGCACGGACCCCGGGGGCGGAGCTTTCTTT	CASTDPGGGAFF	few	TRBJ1-1	-	TRBV7-9
TGCAGCGTTGAAAGCGGGGAGGCAACAGATACGCAGTATTTT	CSVESGEATDTQYF	few	TRBJ2-3	TRBD2	TRBV29-1
TGTGCCAGCAGCGCCCGACTAGCGGGGGGAAAAGAGACCCAGTACTTC	CASSARLAGGKETQYF	many	TRBJ2-5	TRBD2	TRBV7-9
TGTGCCAGCAGCTTAGCCTCTAGCGGGATCACAGATACGCAGTATTTT	CASSLASSGITDTQYF	few	TRBJ2-3	TRBD2	TRBV7-9
TGTGCCATCAGTGGATCGGCGGGGGGTACCTACGAGCAGTACTTC	CAISGSAGGTYEQYF	-	TRBJ2-7	TRBD2	TRBV10-3
TGTGCCAGCAGTTACCGGGACAGCGGCAATCAGCCCCAGCATTTT	CASSYRDSGNQPQHF	many	TRBJ1-5	TRBD1	TRBV6-2/TRBV6-3
TGTGCCAGCAGTTACTCGACGGGGGACGGCCTTAACTATGGCTACACCTTC	CASSYSTGDGLNYGYTF	many	TRBJ1-2	-	TRBV6-5
TGTGCTAGCAGCTTAGGGGCAGGGACCCAAGAGACCCAGTACTTC	CASSLGAGTQETQYF	many	TRBJ2-5	-	TRBV7-7
TGTGCCAGTAGTATAGACAGGGGGGAAGCTTTCTTT	CASSIDRGEAFF	-	TRBJ1-1	TRBD1	TRBV19
TGTGCCAGCAGCACCCGGTTAGGGGCCACAGATACGCAGTATTTT	CASSTRLGATDTQYF	few	TRBJ2-3	-	TRBV7-9
TGTGCCAGCAGCCTAACTTCCCGACTAGCGGGGGTTAATGAGCAGTTCTTC	CASSLTSRLAGVNEQFF	-	TRBJ2-1	TRBD2	TRBV3-1